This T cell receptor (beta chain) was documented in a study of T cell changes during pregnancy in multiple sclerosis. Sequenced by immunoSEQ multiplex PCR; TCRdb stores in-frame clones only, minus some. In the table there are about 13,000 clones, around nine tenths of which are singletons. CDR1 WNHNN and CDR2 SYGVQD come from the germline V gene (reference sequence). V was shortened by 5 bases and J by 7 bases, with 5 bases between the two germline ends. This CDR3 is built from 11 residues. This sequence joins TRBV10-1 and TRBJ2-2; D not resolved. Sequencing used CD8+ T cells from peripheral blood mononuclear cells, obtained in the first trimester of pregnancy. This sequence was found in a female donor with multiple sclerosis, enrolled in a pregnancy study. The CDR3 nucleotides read TGCGCCAGCAGTCCAGGCGGGGAGCTGTTTTTT. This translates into CASSPGGELFF.